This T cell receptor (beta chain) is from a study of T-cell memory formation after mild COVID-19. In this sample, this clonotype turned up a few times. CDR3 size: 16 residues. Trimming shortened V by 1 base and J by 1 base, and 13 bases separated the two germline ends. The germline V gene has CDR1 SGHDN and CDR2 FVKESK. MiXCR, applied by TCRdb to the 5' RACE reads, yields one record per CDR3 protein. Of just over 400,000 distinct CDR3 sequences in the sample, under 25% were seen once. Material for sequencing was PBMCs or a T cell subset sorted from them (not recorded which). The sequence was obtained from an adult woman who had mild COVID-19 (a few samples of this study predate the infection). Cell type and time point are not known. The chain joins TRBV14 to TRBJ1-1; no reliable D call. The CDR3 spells CASSQVPGERNTEAFF. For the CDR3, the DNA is TGTGCCAGCAGCCAAGTGCCGGGAGAGAGGAACACTGAAGCTTTCTTT.